What follows are 17 T cell receptor beta chains derived from one specimen sequenced in a study of cytomegalovirus exposure and HLA in healthy donors. The PCR made use of 60 Vbeta and 13 Jbeta primers. TCRdb's table, derived via immunoSEQ multiplex PCR, lists solely in-frame clones and lacks some. The table lists 90,000 to 95,000 clones, 81% of them singletons, with 0.95% to 1.5% in the top ten. The sample consisted of PBMCs. The receptor set was obtained from a girl aged 2 to 9 in good health and CMV-seropositive.

V is TRBV5-6 and J is TRBJ2-2; maybe TRBD2 (6 bases). This CDR3 is built from 14 residues. Germline values: CDR1 SGHDT, CDR2 YYEEEE. V lost 8 bases and J lost 2, with 13 bases in between. The chain's CDR3 is CASKEGLNTGELFF. The CDR3 coding sequence is TGTGCCAGTAAGGAGGGGCTAAACACCGGGGAGCTGTTTTTT.

The chain combines TRBV7-9 with TRBJ1-5; 7 nucleotides match TRBD1. The CDR3 is 14 amino acids. The germline V gene encodes CDR1 SEHNR and CDR2 FQNEAQ (reference sequence). The V and J ends lost 5 bases and 3 bases, in that order; junction bases with no gene match: 4. CDR3 sequence: CASSAGTDNQPQHF. In DNA form, the CDR3 reads TGTGCCAGCAGCGCCGGGACAGACAATCAGCCCCAGCATTTT.

The rearrangement joins TRBV28 to TRBJ1-5, with 7 bases that match TRBD1. V dropped 6 bases and J dropped 9; count of bases not matched to a gene: 14. Germline V gene data show CDR1 as MDHEN and CDR2 as SYDVKM. The CDR3 spans 15 residues. This CDR3 reads CASSRNRGEGWPQHF. The CDR3 DNA sequence: TGTGCCAGCAGCAGGAACAGGGGCGAAGGGTGGCCCCAGCATTTT.

In DNA form, the CDR3 reads TGCGCCAGCAGCCAAGATCTCGGGACAGGGGTAGGAAACACCATATATTTT. Amino acid sequence: CASSQDLGTGVGNTIYF. The J gene is TRBJ1-3, the V gene TRBV4-1; 10 bases agree with TRBD1. Germline V gene sequence: CDR1 MGHRA, CDR2 YSYEKL. The CDR3 spans 17 residues. Germline trimming cut 0 bases from V and 4 bases from J; bases unmatched to any gene: 6.

The chain couples TRBV19 to TRBJ2-3; 9 bases agree with TRBD2. V lost 3 bases to trimming and J lost 3 bases; unmatched junction nucleotides: 4. The CDR3 extends over 15 amino acids. From germline, CDR1 is LNHDA and CDR2 SQIVND (reference sequence). The CDR3 DNA follows: TGTGCCAGTAGTATTGCCAGCGGGAGGACAGATACGCAGTATTTT. This codes for CASSIASGRTDTQYF.

This chain links TRBV27 with TRBJ2-7, with TRBD1 identical over 9 bases. The germline gives CDR1 MNHEY, CDR2 SMNVEV (reference sequence). CDR3 length equals 13 residues. J lost 3 bases, V lost 5 bases, and 2 bases had no gene match. CDR3 in DNA: TGTGCCAGCAGTATGGGACAGGGCTACGAGCAGTACTTC. Its translation: CASSMGQGYEQYF.

This clone came up a few times. The V gene is TRBV4-3, the J gene TRBJ2-1; 11 bases align to TRBD2. V dropped 0 bases and J dropped 7; count of bases not matched to a gene: 11. The CDR3 is 18 residues long. Germline CDR1 and CDR2: LGHNA and YSLEER. The CDR3 DNA is TGCGCCAGCAGCCAAGAGGCCCTAGCGGGAGGAGAATCGAATGAGCAGTTCTTC. As protein: CASSQEALAGGESNEQFF.

J is TRBJ2-5 and V is TRBV28; D gene unclear. There are 12 residues in the CDR3. V lost 3 bases and J 5 bases, leaving 7 bases between the germline ends. CDR1 and CDR2 from the germline V gene are MDHEN and SYDVKM. The CDR3 sequence: CASSFTRETQYF. CDR3 nucleotide sequence: TGTGCCAGCAGTTTTACCCGGGAGACCCAGTACTTC.

The genes are TRBV6-5 and TRBJ2-3; 9 nucleotides agree with TRBD2. In germline, CDR1 is MNHEY, CDR2 SVGAGI. CDR3 length: 15 residues. V lost 5 bases to trimming and J lost 4 bases; unmatched junction nucleotides: 7. CDR3 nucleotide sequence: TGTGCCAGCAGTCCGGGACTAGCAAAACCAGATACGCAGTATTTT. This codes for CASSPGLAKPDTQYF.

The V and J genes are TRBV4-3 and TRBJ1-3; TRBD1 is a possible D gene (5 bases). The CDR3 consists of 18 residues. In germline, CDR1 is LGHNA, CDR2 YSLEER. V was clipped by 0 bases and J by 0 bases, with 15 bases between them. CDR3 region: CASSQDRGYASSGNTIYF. CDR3 bases: TGCGCCAGCAGCCAAGATAGGGGATATGCCAGCTCTGGAAACACCATATATTTT.

This clone was counted only a few times. V is TRBV6-1 and J is TRBJ1-4; D is undetermined. CDR1 MNHNS and CDR2 SASEGT come from the germline V gene. The CDR3 sequence is 13 residues long. The V gene lost 3 bases and the J gene lost 8 bases, with 10 bases spanning the gap. The CDR3 DNA sequence: TGTGCCAGCAGTGAGAGAAGGAGAGAAAAACTGTTTTTT. Translation: CASSERRREKLFF.

In its sample, this clone was seen once. V is TRBV30 and J is TRBJ1-4; TRBD1 agrees at 8 bases. The CDR3 contains 17 residues. The germline V gene encodes CDR1 GTSNPN and CDR2 SVGIG (reference sequence). The J segment lost 2 bases and the V segment lost 0 bases, leaving 8 bases of the junction unmatched. The CDR3, as DNA: TGTGCCTGGAGTGTACTCGACAGGGGTATTACTAATGAAAAACTGTTTTTT. This encodes CAWSVLDRGITNEKLFF.

The V gene is TRBV30, the J gene TRBJ1-5, with 11 nucleotides matching TRBD1. Germline V gives CDR1 GTSNPN, CDR2 SVGIG (reference sequence). J gave up 6 bases and V 5 bases, and 6 bases lay outside the gene matches. This CDR3 has 14 amino acids. CDR3 DNA: TGTGCCTGGTCCGGACAGGGGGCAGGTCAGCCCCAGCATTTT. Protein: CAWSGQGAGQPQHF.

This clone was seen once. The CDR3 loop reads CASRGASGRDEQFF. The CDR3 DNA sequence: TGTGCCAGCCGGGGGGCTAGCGGGAGGGATGAGCAGTTCTTC. The rearrangement uses TRBV6-5 and TRBJ2-1; TRBD2 matches at 12 bases. Germline values: CDR1 MNHEY, CDR2 SVGAGI. The CDR3 covers 14 residues. Germline trimming cut 8 bases from V and 8 bases from J; bases unmatched to any gene: 7.

V gene TRBV11-3 combines with J gene TRBJ2-4, with TRBD2 identical over 11 bases. The CDR3 runs to 17 residues. Germline V gives CDR1 SGHNT, CDR2 YENEEA. Trimming removed 5 bases from V and 2 bases from J; junction bases left unmatched: 8. The CDR3, as DNA: TGTGCCAGCAGCCCCGGGACTAGCGGTTCAACCAAAAACATTCAGTACTTC. Residues: CASSPGTSGSTKNIQYF.

In this sample, this clone turned up once. CDR3 region: CASSYAGTGTRSLLYEQYF. The CDR3 DNA reads as TGCGCCAGCAGTTATGCCGGGACAGGGACTCGCTCTCTCCTCTACGAGCAGTACTTC. The chain combines TRBV5-1 with TRBJ2-5; 9 bases agree with TRBD1. TRBJ2-7 explains the end of the DNA better; the J call may be wrong. Germline CDR1 is SGHRS and CDR2 is YFSETQ. The CDR3 is 19 amino acids.

CDR3 residues: CASSLVVGGADTQYF. In nucleotides, the CDR3 is TGTGCCAGCAGCTTAGTCGTCGGGGGTGCAGATACGCAGTATTTT. The genes are TRBV7-6 and TRBJ2-3, with a weak D call TRBD2 (6 bases). There are 15 residues in the CDR3. The ends were cut back, 1 base at V and 4 bases at J, with 12 bases in the middle. Germline values: CDR1 SGHVS, CDR2 FNYEAQ.